This T cell receptor (beta chain) was recovered during a study of early T cells in non-severe SARS-CoV-2 infection. From the 5' RACE reads, TCRdb called clonotypes with MiXCR, one entry per CDR3 protein. The table shows more than 95,000 distinct CDR3 sequences, with more than 12% occurring only once. This clonotype was found a few times. The sequenced sample was whole blood. This receptor was identified in an adult who was a healthcare worker with PCR-confirmed SARS-CoV-2 infection or an uninfected control (not recorded which).

Here the CDR3 DNA reads TGTGCCAGCAGTGCCTCAACAGGGGAAGCTTTCTTT. Its protein product is CASSASTGEAFF. The chain carries TRBV6-2 or TRBV6-3 and TRBJ1-1; TRBD1 might be the D (6 bases). Per the germline V gene, CDR1 is MNHEY and CDR2 is SVGEGT. V lost 5 bases and J 8 bases, leaving 12 bases between the germline ends. The CDR3 has 12 residues.